These 20 T cell receptor beta chains were all obtained from the same sample, sequenced in a study of human T cells and chemical hapten exposure. Described time point: pre-sensitization, week 0. Treatment of the sample: therapeutic diphenylcyclopropenone sensitization with weekly scalp DPC. MiXCR was run by TCRdb on the RACE reads, yielding one entry per CDR3 protein. The profile shows 90,000 or so distinct CDR3 sequences, 6.5% to 10% of them singletons. Sequencing used whole blood, obtained in connection with sensitization to the hapten diphenylcyclopropenone (DPC). All receptors come from a man between 35 and 55 years old with alopecia areata. Some clones in this sample may be carry-over from other donors' samples.

This clonotype has at least ten counts. This chain connects TRBV7-9 to TRBJ1-1; D is unresolved. Germline V gives CDR1 SEHNR, CDR2 FQNEAQ (reference sequence). CDR3 length: 12 amino acids. V lost 3 bases to trimming and J lost 8 bases, with 10 bases between them. CDR3 sequence (DNA): TGTGCCAGCAGCTTTCCTTCGTCCGAAGCTTTCTTT. Encoded protein: CASSFPSSEAFF. Full variable domain (missing parts from reference TRBV7-9 and TRBJ1-1): DTGVSQNPRHKITKRGQNVTFRCDPISEHNRLYWYRQTLGQGPEFLTYFQNEAQLEKSRLLSDRFSAERPKGSFSTLEIQRTEQGDSAMYLCASSFPSSEAFFGQGTRLTVV.

CDR3 region: CASSPGTAFGELFF. The DNA of the CDR3 is TGTGCCAGCAGCCCCGGGACCGCGTTCGGGGAGCTGTTTTTT. The chain employs TRBV6-1 and TRBJ2-2; D assignment may be TRBD1 or TRBD2 (5 bases each). This CDR3 has 14 residues. Germline lookup yields CDR1 MNHNS and CDR2 SASEGT. V was shortened by 6 bases and J by 7 bases, with 15 bases between the two germline ends.

In the case of this clonotype: Just one base apart from a much larger clone, this may be a read error. This chain uses TRBV4-2 with TRBJ2-3; 7 positions agree with TRBD2. Germline CDR1 reads LGHNA; CDR2 reads YNFKEQ. This CDR3 region has 16 residues. The CDR3 sequence: CDSSQIGLAGTDTQYF. CDR3 coding DNA: TGTGACAGCAGCCAAATAGGGCTAGCGGGCACAGATACGCAGTATTTT.

This clonotype was detected many times. This chain joins TRBV24-1 and TRBJ2-7, with TRBD1 matching over 7 bases. Germline CDR1 is KGHDR and CDR2 is SFDVKD. V lost 3 bases and J lost 3; bases outside the gene matches: 4. The CDR3 sequence is 14 residues long. CDR3 bases: TGTGCCACCAGTGATCCCCGGGACAGCTACGAGCAGTACTTC. Encoded protein: CATSDPRDSYEQYF.

There are a few counts of this clonotype. The gene calls are TRBV12-3 or TRBV12-4 and TRBJ2-3; 14 bases align to TRBD2. J lost 2 bases, V lost 8 bases, and 3 bases had no gene match. The CDR3 contains 15 residues. The CDR3 protein is CASPGLAGVTDTQYF. The DNA for the CDR3 is TGTGCCAGCCCGGGACTAGCGGGAGTCACAGATACGCAGTATTTT.

This clonotype was detected a few times. The V gene is TRBV6-2 or TRBV6-3, the J gene TRBJ2-7; D not resolved. The CDR3 covers 13 residues. V lost 5 bases, J lost 4 bases, and 12 bases lay in between. The germline gives CDR1 MNHEY, CDR2 SVGEGT. The CDR3 protein is CASSPVPRYEQYV. In DNA form, the CDR3 reads TGTGCCAGCAGTCCCGTCCCGAGATACGAGCAGTACGTC.

This clonotype was picked up many times. One end of the junction varies from germline; a read error may be responsible. The gene calls are TRBV11-2 and TRBJ2-1, with D possibly called TRBD1 or TRBD2 (7 bases each). This CDR3 is 15 amino acids long. Looked up from germline, CDR1 is SGHAT and CDR2 is FQNNGV. The CDR3 loop is CASSSGGIARGGGIF. In DNA form, the CDR3 reads TGTGCCAGCAGCTCGGGGGGAATAGCGAGAGGGGGCGGGATCTTC.

Notes on this clonotype: Sequence at one end of the junction differs from germline and may be a read error. This rearrangement joins TRBV7-3 to TRBJ2-5; D may be TRBD2 (6 bases). The CDR3 contains 13 residues. CDR1 is SGHTA and CDR2 is FQGTGA in the germline V gene. The CDR3 reads CAISLNGGETQYF. The DNA for the CDR3 is TGTGCCATCAGCTTAAACGGGGGAGAGACCCAGTACTTC.

The sample holds many counts of this clonotype. The chain couples TRBV29-1 to TRBJ1-1; the D is unclear. From germline, CDR1 is SQVTM and CDR2 ANQGSEA. The CDR3 contains 11 residues. V lost 7 bases and J 7 bases, leaving 13 bases between the germline ends. The CDR3 is CSATPWGEAFF. The CDR3 DNA is TGCAGCGCTACACCGTGGGGTGAAGCTTTCTTT.

The rearrangement links TRBV12-3 or TRBV12-4 to TRBJ1-1; D possibly corresponds to TRBD1 (5 bases). Deletions cut 5 bases from V and 0 bases from J, with 10 bases between. The CDR3 is 14 amino acids. CDR3 protein: CASSTGPMNTEAFF. The CDR3 nucleotides read TGTGCCAGCAGTACGGGACCGATGAACACTGAAGCTTTCTTT.

The sample holds many counts of this clonotype. The chain couples TRBV5-1 to TRBJ2-5; 8 nucleotides agree with TRBD2. CDR3 length: 14 amino acids. CDR1 is SGHRS and CDR2 is YFSETQ in the germline V gene. Germline trimming cut 4 bases from V and 5 bases from J; bases unmatched to any gene: 7. The CDR3 DNA sequence: TGCGCCAGCAGCCCCAGCGGGAGCATGGAGACCCAGTACTTC. Residues: CASSPSGSMETQYF.

CDR3: CASSPPLGTDTQYF. CDR3 DNA: TGTGCCAGCTCACCACCTTTGGGGACAGATACGCAGTATTTT. V is TRBV18 and J is TRBJ2-3; D ambiguous. The CDR3 runs to 14 residues. Between the trimmed V and J ends, which lost 0 bases and 3 bases, there was a span of 7 bases. Germline CDR1 KGHSH, CDR2 LQKENI. The full variable domain, its missing parts supplied by reference TRBV18 and TRBJ2-3, is NAGVMQNPRHLVRRRGQEARLRCSPMKGHSHVYWYRQLPEEGLKFMVYLQKENIIDESGMPKERFSAEFPKEGPSILRIQQVVRGDSAAYFCASSPPLGTDTQYFGPGTRLTVL.

The chain uses TRBV6-1 and TRBJ1-4, with 8 bases aligning to TRBD1. CDR3 size: 17 residues. The V segment lost 4 bases and the J segment 0 bases; nucleotides outside the gene matches: 7. Germline V gene sequence: CDR1 MNHNS, CDR2 SASEGT. This CDR3 is CASSGRQGPATNEKLFF. The CDR3 DNA sequence: TGTGCCAGCAGTGGCAGACAGGGGCCTGCAACTAATGAAAAACTGTTTTTT.

This sequence joins TRBV6-1 and TRBJ2-5; D remains ambiguous. This CDR3 region has 12 residues. CDR1 and CDR2 from the germline V gene are MNHNS and SASEGT. V lost 6 bases to trimming and J lost 1 base, with 6 bases between them. CDR3 loop: CASSRIQETQYF. DNA of the CDR3: TGTGCCAGCAGCAGGATCCAAGAGACCCAGTACTTC.

This clonotype showed up many times. The gene calls are TRBV2 and TRBJ1-5; tentative D call: TRBD1 (6 bases). The germline V gene has CDR1 SNHLY and CDR2 FYNNEI. CDR3 size: 13 residues. The V end was cut by 8 bases, the J end by 1 base, with 9 bases between. The CDR3 DNA reads as TGTGCCAGCGGAGGGGGAAGCAATCAGCCCCAGCATTTT. Protein sequence: CASGGGSNQPQHF.

The chain employs TRBV2 and TRBJ2-7; tentatively, D is TRBD2 (6 bases). The CDR3 length is 13 residues. V lost 4 bases and J lost 6, with 13 bases in between. Germline loops: CDR1 SNHLY, CDR2 FYNNEI. The CDR3 here is CASSGLGDREQYV. DNA for the CDR3: TGTGCCAGCAGTGGACTAGGGGACCGCGAGCAGTACGTC.

Ten or more counts support this clonotype. V usage is TRBV24-1 and J usage is TRBJ2-3, with D uncertain. V lost 2 bases, J lost 4 bases, and 9 bases lay in between. This CDR3 spans 14 amino acids. Germline CDR1 reads KGHDR; CDR2 reads SFDVKD. The CDR3 DNA reads as TGTGCCACCAGTGATTACAGCATCCCAGATACGCAGTATTTT. Its protein is CATSDYSIPDTQYF.

This clonotype has just a few counts. The rearrangement joins TRBV20-1 to TRBJ2-3, with TRBD2 matching 11 bases. CDR1 is DFQATT, CDR2 SNEGSKA, per germline (reference sequence). V lost 6 bases, J lost 4 bases, and 6 bases stayed unmatched. The CDR3 extends over 14 amino acids. CDR3 in amino acids: CSADSGRGADTQYF. The CDR3 nucleotides read TGCAGTGCCGATAGCGGGAGGGGTGCAGATACGCAGTATTTT.

This clonotype was found a few times. The V gene is TRBV18, the J gene TRBJ2-5; D remains ambiguous. Germline CDR1 and CDR2: KGHSH and LQKENI. The CDR3 has 13 amino acids. With 0 bases removed from V and 1 base from J, the gap between germline ends came to 3 bases. The CDR3, as DNA: TGTGCCAGCTCACCACCCTCCCAAGAGACCCAGTACTTC. Translated, it gives CASSPPSQETQYF.

There are a few counts of this clonotype. The rearrangement joins TRBV20-1 to TRBJ2-7; TRBD2 matches at 11 bases. Germline values: CDR1 DFQATT, CDR2 SNEGSKA (reference sequence). CDR3 length equals 15 residues. Trimming removed 6 bases from V and 0 bases from J; junction bases left unmatched: 7. CDR3 bases: TGCAGTGCAACGCCGGGACTAGCGGTCTCCTACGAGCAGTACTTC. Protein sequence: CSATPGLAVSYEQYF.